The sequence of this T cell receptor (beta chain) was determined in a study of neurological immune-mediated disorders. Points from the study as a whole: Expanded clones shared no identical CDR3 amino acid sequences across subjects, which suggested private TCR-beta repertoires in all groups.

The sample's time point: technical triplicate 3. PBMCs stored at -80 C, numbering 2 million, were the origin of the unsorted libraries. The cDNA was generated by 5'RACE with 10-nucleotide random UMIs. Each CDR3 protein is one row after TCRdb ran MiXCR on the 5' RACE reads. Among 45,000 or so distinct CDR3 sequences listed, roughly 21% were seen once. Germline loops: CDR1 DFQATT, CDR2 SNEGSKA (reference sequence). The ends were cut back, 8 bases at V and 2 bases at J, with 11 bases in the middle. This CDR3 has 12 amino acids. This clonotype was seen ten or more times. Its antigen is not known. The source of this sequence is a man in his 60s with HTLV-1-associated myelopathy (HAM/TSP). The sequencing sample was made of PBMCs. This sequence joins TRBV20-1 and TRBJ2-3, with unresolved D. The CDR3 protein is CSSLRTTDTQYF. In nucleotides, the CDR3 is TGCAGTTCACTGCGGACCACAGATACGCAGTATTTT.